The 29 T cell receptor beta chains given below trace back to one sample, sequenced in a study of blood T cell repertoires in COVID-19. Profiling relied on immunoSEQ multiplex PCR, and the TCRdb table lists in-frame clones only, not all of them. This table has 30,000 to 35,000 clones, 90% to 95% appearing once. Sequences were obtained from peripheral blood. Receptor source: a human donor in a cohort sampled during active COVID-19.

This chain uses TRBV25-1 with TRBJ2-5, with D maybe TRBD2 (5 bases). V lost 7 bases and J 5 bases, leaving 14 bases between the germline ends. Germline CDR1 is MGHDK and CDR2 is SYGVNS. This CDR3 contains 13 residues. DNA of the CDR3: TGTGCCAGCATGGGTAGCGTGACGGAGACCCAGTACTTC. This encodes CASMGSVTETQYF.

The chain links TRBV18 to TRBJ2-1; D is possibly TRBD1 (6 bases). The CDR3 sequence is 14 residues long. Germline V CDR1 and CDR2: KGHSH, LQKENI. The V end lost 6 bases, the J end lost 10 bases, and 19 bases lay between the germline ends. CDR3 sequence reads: CASSRSLDSQEQFF. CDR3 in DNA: TGTGCCAGCTCTCGATCATTGGACAGCCAGGAGCAGTTCTTC. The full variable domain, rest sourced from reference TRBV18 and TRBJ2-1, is NAGVMQNPRHLVRRRGQEARLRCSPMKGHSHVYWYRQLPEEGLKFMVYLQKENIIDESGMPKERFSAEFPKEGPSILRIQQVVRGDSAAYFCASSRSLDSQEQFFGPGTRLTVL.

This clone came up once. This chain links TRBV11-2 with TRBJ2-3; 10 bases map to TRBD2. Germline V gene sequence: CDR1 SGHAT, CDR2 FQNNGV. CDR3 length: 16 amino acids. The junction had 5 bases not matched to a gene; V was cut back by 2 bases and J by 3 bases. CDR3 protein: CASSLLAGGSTDTQYF. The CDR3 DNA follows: TGTGCCAGCAGCTTATTAGCGGGAGGTTCGACAGATACGCAGTATTTT.

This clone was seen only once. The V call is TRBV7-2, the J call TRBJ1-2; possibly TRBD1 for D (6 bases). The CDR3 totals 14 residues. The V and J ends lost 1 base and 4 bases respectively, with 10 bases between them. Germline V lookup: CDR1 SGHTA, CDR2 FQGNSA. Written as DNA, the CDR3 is TGTGCCAGCAGCTTAGTTCAGGGGACCTATGGCTACACCTTC. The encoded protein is CASSLVQGTYGYTF.

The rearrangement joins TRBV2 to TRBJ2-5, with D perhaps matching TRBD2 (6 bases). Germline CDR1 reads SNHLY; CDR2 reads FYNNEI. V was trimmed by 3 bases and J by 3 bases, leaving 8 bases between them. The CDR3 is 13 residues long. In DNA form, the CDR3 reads TGTGCCAGCAGTGACGGCGGGGAAGAGACCCAGTACTTC. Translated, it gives CASSDGGEETQYF.

The CDR3 region has the DNA TGTGCCAGCAGCCAAGTCCTAGCGGGAATAGATAACGAGCAGTACTTC. As protein: CASSQVLAGIDNEQYF. This chain uses TRBV3-1 (or the pseudogene TRBV3-2) with TRBJ2-7, with 9 bases matching TRBD2. V lost 1 base and J lost 5; bases outside the gene matches: 9. Germline CDR1 and CDR2: LGHDT and YNNKEL (reference sequence). The CDR3 length is 16 residues.

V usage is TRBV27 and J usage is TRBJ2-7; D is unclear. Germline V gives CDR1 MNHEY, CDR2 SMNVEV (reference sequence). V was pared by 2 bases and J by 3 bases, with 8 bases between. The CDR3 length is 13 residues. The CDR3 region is CASSLQEGYEQYF. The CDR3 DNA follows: TGTGCCAGCAGTTTACAGGAAGGCTACGAGCAGTACTTC.

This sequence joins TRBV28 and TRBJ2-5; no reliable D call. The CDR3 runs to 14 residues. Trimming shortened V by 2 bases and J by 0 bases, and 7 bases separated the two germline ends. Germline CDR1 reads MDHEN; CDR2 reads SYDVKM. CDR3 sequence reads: CASSLVPDQETQYF. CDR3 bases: TGTGCCAGCAGTTTAGTCCCAGACCAAGAGACCCAGTACTTC.

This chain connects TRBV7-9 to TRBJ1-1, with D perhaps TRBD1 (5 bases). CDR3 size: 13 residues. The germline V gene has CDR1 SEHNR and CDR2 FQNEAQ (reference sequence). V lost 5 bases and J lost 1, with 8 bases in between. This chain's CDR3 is CASSTGTNTEAFF. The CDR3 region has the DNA TGTGCCAGCAGCACAGGAACGAACACTGAAGCTTTCTTT.

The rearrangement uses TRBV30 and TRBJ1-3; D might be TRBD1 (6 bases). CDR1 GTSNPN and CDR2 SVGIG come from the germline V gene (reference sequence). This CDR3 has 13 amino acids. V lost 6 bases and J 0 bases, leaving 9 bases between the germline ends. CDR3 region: CACSQGSGNTIYF. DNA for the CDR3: TGTGCCTGCTCACAGGGCTCTGGAAACACCATATATTTT.

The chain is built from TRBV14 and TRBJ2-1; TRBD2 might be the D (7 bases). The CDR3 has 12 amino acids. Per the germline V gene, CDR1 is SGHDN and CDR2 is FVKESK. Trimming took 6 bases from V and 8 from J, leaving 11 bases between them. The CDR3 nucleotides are TGTGCCAGCAGGAGGGAGGGGGATGAGCAGTTCTTC. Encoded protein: CASRREGDEQFF.

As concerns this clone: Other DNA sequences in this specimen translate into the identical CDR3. This chain's CDR3 is CASSPGQGTDTQYF. CDR3 in DNA: TGTGCCAGCAGCCCCGGACAGGGAACAGATACGCAGTATTTT. The V call is TRBV7-9, the J call TRBJ2-3, with 8 bases aligning to TRBD1. Per the germline V gene, CDR1 is SEHNR and CDR2 is FQNEAQ (reference sequence). J was trimmed by 3 bases and V by 5 bases; bases with no gene match: 4. The CDR3 consists of 14 residues.

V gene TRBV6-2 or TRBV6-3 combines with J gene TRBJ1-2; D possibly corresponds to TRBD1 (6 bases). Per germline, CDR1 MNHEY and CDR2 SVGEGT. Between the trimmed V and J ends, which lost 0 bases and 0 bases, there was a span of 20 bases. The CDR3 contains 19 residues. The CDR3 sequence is CASSYSSPIVQGTNYGYTF. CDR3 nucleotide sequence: TGTGCCAGCAGTTACTCATCCCCGATAGTTCAGGGGACTAACTATGGCTACACCTTC.

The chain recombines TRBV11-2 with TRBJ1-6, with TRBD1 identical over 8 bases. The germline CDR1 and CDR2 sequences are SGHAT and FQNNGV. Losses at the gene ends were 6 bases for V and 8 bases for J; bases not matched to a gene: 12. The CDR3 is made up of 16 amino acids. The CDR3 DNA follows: TGTGCCAGCAGTATCTCGGGGGACAGGACGGATTCACCCCTCCACTTT. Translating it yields CASSISGDRTDSPLHF.

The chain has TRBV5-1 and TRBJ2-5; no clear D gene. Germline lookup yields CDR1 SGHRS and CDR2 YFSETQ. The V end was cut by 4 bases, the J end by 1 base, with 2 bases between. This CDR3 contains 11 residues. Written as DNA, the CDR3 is TGCGCCAGCAGCCTCCAAGAGACCCAGTACTTC. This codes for CASSLQETQYF.

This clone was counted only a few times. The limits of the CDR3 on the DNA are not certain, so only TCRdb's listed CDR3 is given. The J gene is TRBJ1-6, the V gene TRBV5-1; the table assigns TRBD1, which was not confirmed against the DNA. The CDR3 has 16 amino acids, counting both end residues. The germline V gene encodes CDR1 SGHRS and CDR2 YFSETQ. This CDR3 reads CASSFGSGTGGSPLHF.

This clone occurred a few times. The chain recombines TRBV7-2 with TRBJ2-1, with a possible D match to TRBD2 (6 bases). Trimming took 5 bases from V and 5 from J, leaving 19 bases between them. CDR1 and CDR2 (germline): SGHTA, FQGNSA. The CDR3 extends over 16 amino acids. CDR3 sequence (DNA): TGTGCCAGCAGCCCTAGTAGCGGCCCTCTTGACAATGAGCAGTTCTTC. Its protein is CASSPSSGPLDNEQFF. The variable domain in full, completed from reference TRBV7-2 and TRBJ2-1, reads GAGVSQSPSNKVTEKGKDVELRCDPISGHTALYWYRQSLGQGLEFLIYFQGNSAPDKSGLPSDRFSAERTGGSVSTLTIQRTQQEDSAVYLCASSPSSGPLDNEQFFGPGTRLTVL.

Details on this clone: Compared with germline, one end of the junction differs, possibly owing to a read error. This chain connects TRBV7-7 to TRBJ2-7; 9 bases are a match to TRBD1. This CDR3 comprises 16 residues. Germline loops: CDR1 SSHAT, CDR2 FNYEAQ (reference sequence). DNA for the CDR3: TGTGCTAGCAGTCAAGAACGACCGGGACAGGGCGGCGAGCAGTACTTC. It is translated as CASSQERPGQGGEQYF.

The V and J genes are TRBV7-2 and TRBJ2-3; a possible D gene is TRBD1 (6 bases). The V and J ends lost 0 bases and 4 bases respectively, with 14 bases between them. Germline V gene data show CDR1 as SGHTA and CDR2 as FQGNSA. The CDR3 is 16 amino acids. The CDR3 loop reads CASSLATGGVADTQYF. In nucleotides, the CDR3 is TGTGCCAGCAGCTTAGCGACAGGTGGTGTAGCAGATACGCAGTATTTT.

In nucleotides, the CDR3 is TGTGCCAGCAGCTTAGTAGGGGGCATTCCGGTTTCTGAAGCTTTCTTT. As protein: CASSLVGGIPVSEAFF. The chain recombines TRBV11-2 with TRBJ1-1; 7 nucleotides align to TRBD1. Germline loops: CDR1 SGHAT, CDR2 FQNNGV. This CDR3 contains 16 residues. V shed 1 base and J 6 bases; nucleotides not matched to a gene: 11.

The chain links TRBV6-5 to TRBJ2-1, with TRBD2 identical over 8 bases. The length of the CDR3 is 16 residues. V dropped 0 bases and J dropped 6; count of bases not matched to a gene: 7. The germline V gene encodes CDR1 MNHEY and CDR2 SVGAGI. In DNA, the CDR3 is TGTGCCAGCAGTTACTCAAGCGGGAGTGCGCCCAATGAGCAGTTCTTC. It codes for CASSYSSGSAPNEQFF.

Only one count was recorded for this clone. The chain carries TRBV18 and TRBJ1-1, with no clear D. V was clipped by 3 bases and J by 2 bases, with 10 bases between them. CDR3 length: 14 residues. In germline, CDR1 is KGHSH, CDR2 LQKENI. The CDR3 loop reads CASSPRDSNTEAFF. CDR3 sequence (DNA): TGTGCCAGCTCACCGCGGGATAGCAACACTGAAGCTTTCTTT.

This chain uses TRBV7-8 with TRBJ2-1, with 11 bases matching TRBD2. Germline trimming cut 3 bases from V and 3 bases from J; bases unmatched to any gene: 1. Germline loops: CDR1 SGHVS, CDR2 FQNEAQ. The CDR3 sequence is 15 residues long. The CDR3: CASSFTSGSYNEQFF. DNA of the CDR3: TGTGCCAGCAGCTTTACTAGCGGGAGCTACAATGAGCAGTTCTTC. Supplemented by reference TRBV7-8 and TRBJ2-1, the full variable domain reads GAGVSQSPRYKVAKRGQDVALRCDPISGHVSLFWYQQALGQGPEFLTYFQNEAQLDKSGLPSDRFFAERPEGSVSTLKIQRTQQEDSAVYLCASSFTSGSYNEQFFGPGTRLTVL.

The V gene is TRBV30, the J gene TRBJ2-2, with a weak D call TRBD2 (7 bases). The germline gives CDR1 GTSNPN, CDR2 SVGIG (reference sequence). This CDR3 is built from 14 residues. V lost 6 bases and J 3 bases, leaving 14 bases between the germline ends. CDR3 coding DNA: TGTGCCTGCGGGGGCGCGGGGGACACCGGGGAGCTGTTTTTT. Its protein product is CACGGAGDTGELFF. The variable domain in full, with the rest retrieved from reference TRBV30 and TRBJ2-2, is SQTIHQWPATLVQPVGSPLSLECTVEGTSNPNLYWYRQAAGRGLQLLFYSVGIGQISSEVPQNLSASRPQDRQFILSSKKLLLSDSGFYLCACGGAGDTGELFFGEGSRLTVL.

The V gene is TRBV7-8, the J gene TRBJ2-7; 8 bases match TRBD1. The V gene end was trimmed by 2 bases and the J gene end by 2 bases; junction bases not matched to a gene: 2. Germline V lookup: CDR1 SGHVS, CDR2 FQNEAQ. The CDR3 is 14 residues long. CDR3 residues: CASSLQGAPYEQYF. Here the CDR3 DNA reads TGTGCCAGCAGCTTACAGGGGGCCCCCTACGAGCAGTACTTC.

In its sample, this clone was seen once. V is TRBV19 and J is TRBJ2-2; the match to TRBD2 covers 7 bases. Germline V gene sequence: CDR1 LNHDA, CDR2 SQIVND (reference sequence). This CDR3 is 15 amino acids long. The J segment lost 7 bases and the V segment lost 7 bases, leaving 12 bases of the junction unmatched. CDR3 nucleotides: TGTGCCAGTAATTGGGCGGGAGAAGAAAACGGGGAGCTGTTTTTT. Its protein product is CASNWAGEENGELFF.

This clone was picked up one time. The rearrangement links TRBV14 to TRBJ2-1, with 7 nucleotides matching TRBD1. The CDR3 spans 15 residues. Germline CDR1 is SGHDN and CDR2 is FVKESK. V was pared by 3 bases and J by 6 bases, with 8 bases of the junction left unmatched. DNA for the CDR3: TGTGCCAGCAGCCAGGGGGACAGAGTACCCAATGAGCAGTTCTTC. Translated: CASSQGDRVPNEQFF.

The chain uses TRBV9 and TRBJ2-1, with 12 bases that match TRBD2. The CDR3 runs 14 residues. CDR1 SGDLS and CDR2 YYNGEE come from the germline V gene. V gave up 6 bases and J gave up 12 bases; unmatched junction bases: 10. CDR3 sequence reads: CASTGLAGSSGQFF. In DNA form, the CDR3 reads TGTGCCAGCACAGGACTAGCGGGGTCGTCGGGGCAGTTCTTC. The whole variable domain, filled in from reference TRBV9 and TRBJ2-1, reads DSGVTQTPKHLITATGQRVTLRCSPRSGDLSVYWYQQSLDQGLQFLIQYYNGEERAKGNILERFSAQQFPDLHSELNLSSLELGDSALYFCASTGLAGSSGQFFGPGTRLTVL.

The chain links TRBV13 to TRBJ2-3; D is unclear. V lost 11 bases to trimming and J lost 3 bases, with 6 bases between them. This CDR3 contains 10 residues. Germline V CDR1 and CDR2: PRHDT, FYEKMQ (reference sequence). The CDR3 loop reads CAPPTDTQYF. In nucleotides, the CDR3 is TGTGCCCCCCCGACAGATACGCAGTATTTT. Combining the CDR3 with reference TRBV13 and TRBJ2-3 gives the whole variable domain AAGVIQSPRHLIKEKRETATLKCYPIPRHDTVYWYQQGPGQDPQFLISFYEKMQSDKGSIPDRFSAQQFSDYHSELNMSSLELGDSALYFCAPPTDTQYFGPGTRLTVL.